The 17 T cell receptor beta chains below all came from one sample that was sequenced in a study of cytomegalovirus exposure and HLA in healthy donors. Primers for the PCR totalled 60 Vbeta and 13 Jbeta. The repertoire was sequenced with immunoSEQ multiplex PCR; TCRdb's copy has only in-frame clones and lacks some. This sample yields roughly 140,000 clones, of which approximately 70% are seen a single time; 14% belongs to the top ten. The sample comprised PBMCs. The receptor source for this set is a human donor in good health.

This clone was picked up one time. One end of the junction fails to match germline, which may point to a read error. The CDR3 nucleotides are TGTGCCAGCAGCTTAACACAGGGCAACCAGCCCCAGCATTTT. This codes for CASSLTQGNQPQHF. This chain joins TRBV7-2 and TRBJ1-5, with D possibly matching TRBD1 (6 bases). Germline CDR1 is SGHTA and CDR2 is FQGNSA. The CDR3 extends over 14 amino acids.

This clone has only a few counts. The gene calls are TRBV5-8 and TRBJ1-6; 9 bases match TRBD1. Germline V gene data show CDR1 as SGHTS and CDR2 as YDEGEE. This CDR3 region has 16 residues. V was clipped by 4 bases and J by 4 bases; unmatched bases: 6. The DNA for the CDR3 is TGTGCCAGCAGCCCCGACGGGACAGGGTATAATTCACCCCTCCACTTT. Residues: CASSPDGTGYNSPLHF.

The V call is TRBV5-4, the J call TRBJ1-2; TRBD1 aligns across 7 bases. V trimming: 2 bases; J trimming: 6 bases; junction bases outside the gene matches: 4. The CDR3 totals 13 residues. The germline gives CDR1 SGHNT, CDR2 YYREEE (reference sequence). CDR3 sequence (DNA): TGTGCCAGCAGCTTACAGGGGAGGAATGGCTACACCTTC. It codes for CASSLQGRNGYTF.

The chain links TRBV30 to TRBJ1-5; the D gene is possibly TRBD1 (5 bases). The CDR3 runs to 13 residues. Per germline, CDR1 GTSNPN and CDR2 SVGIG (reference sequence). V shed 1 base and J shed 4 bases, with 8 bases lying between them. CDR3 loop: CAWSAGQNQPQHF. CDR3 nucleotide sequence: TGTGCCTGGAGTGCAGGGCAAAATCAGCCCCAGCATTTT.

This clone appeared once. This chain links TRBV5-1 with TRBJ2-2, with D possibly matching TRBD2 (6 bases). The germline V and J ends were trimmed by 1 base and 2 bases, with 12 bases remaining between them. The CDR3 covers 16 residues. In germline, CDR1 is SGHRS, CDR2 YFSETQ. For the CDR3, the DNA is TGCGCCAGCAGCTTGTCCGGGGGAAGAAACACCGGGGAGCTGTTTTTT. Translation: CASSLSGGRNTGELFF.

The chain combines TRBV11-3 with TRBJ2-1; 8 bases line up with TRBD2. CDR1 is SGHNT and CDR2 is YENEEA in the germline V gene. V shed 3 bases and J 5 bases; nucleotides not matched to a gene: 3. The CDR3 is made up of 14 amino acids. The CDR3 here is CASSFAGGNNEQFF. The CDR3 DNA reads TGTGCCAGCAGCTTCGCGGGAGGTAACAATGAGCAGTTCTTC.

The chain has TRBV30 and TRBJ1-2; a weak D match, TRBD1 (5 bases). The V end lost 2 bases, the J end lost 2 bases, and 9 bases lay between the germline ends. The V gene's germline CDR1 is GTSNPN and CDR2 SVGIG (reference sequence). The CDR3 sequence is 13 residues long. CDR3 sequence: CAWSNNRNYGYTF. CDR3 coding DNA: TGTGCCTGGAGTAACAACAGGAACTATGGCTACACCTTC.

This clone appeared a few times. J is TRBJ2-1 and V is TRBV28; 7 bases are a match to TRBD1. The CDR3 runs 16 residues. Germline CDR1 and CDR2: MDHEN and SYDVKM. V gave up 3 bases and J gave up 6 bases; unmatched junction bases: 11. The chain's CDR3 is CASSFRGQRPPNEQFF. CDR3 nucleotide sequence: TGTGCCAGCAGTTTCCGGGGACAGCGACCTCCCAATGAGCAGTTCTTC.

As to this clone: At one end, the junction sequence differs from germline, possibly due to a read error. The rearrangement links TRBV29-1 to TRBJ2-6, with a weak D call TRBD1 (5 bases). The CDR3 has 13 amino acids. CDR1 and CDR2 (germline): SQVTM, ANQGSEA. The CDR3 region has the DNA TGCAGCGTTCAACTCAGTGGGGCCAACGTCCTGATTTTC. Translated: CSVQLSGANVLIF.

This chain joins TRBV30 and TRBJ1-6; TRBD1 matches at 10 bases. Germline loops: CDR1 GTSNPN, CDR2 SVGIG (reference sequence). The CDR3 loop spans 14 amino acids. V trimming: 0 bases; J trimming: 9 bases; junction bases outside the gene matches: 2. The DNA for the CDR3 is TGTGCCTGGAGTGTACGACAGGGGGCTTCACCCCTCCACTTT. As protein: CAWSVRQGASPLHF.

This chain connects TRBV30 to TRBJ1-5, with 7 bases lining up with TRBD1. Germline CDR1 GTSNPN, CDR2 SVGIG (reference sequence). There are 13 residues in the CDR3. The V gene end was trimmed by 7 bases and the J gene end by 3 bases; junction bases not matched to a gene: 6. Written as DNA, the CDR3 is TGTGCCTTCGGGACAGCTATCAATCAGCCCCAGCATTTT. Amino acids: CAFGTAINQPQHF.

The chain couples TRBV6-5 to TRBJ1-5, with D possibly being TRBD1 (5 bases). The ends were cut back, 6 bases at V and 3 bases at J, with 9 bases in the middle. CDR1 is MNHEY, CDR2 SVGAGI, per germline. This CDR3 region has 13 residues. The CDR3, as DNA: TGTGCCAGCAGGCGACAGTCCAATCAGCCCCAGCATTTT. Protein sequence: CASRRQSNQPQHF.

A few counts support this clone. The chain uses TRBV19 and TRBJ2-7; D gene ambiguous. CDR1 and CDR2 (germline): LNHDA, SQIVND (reference sequence). The CDR3 runs 14 residues. The ends were cut back, 1 base at V and 0 bases at J, with 7 bases in the middle. The CDR3 DNA is TGTGCCAGTAGTATAGTGGGCCTCTCCTACGAGCAGTACTTC. Protein: CASSIVGLSYEQYF.

The rearrangement joins TRBV6-5 to TRBJ2-1; TRBD2 is a possible D gene (7 bases). The CDR3 is made up of 15 amino acids. Germline V gene data show CDR1 as MNHEY and CDR2 as SVGAGI. The V end lost 2 bases, the J end lost 4 bases, and 12 bases lay between the germline ends. CDR3 amino acids: CASSYERGGYNEQFF. In nucleotides, the CDR3 is TGTGCCAGCAGTTACGAGAGGGGGGGTTACAATGAGCAGTTCTTC.

The genes are TRBV4-2 and TRBJ1-4; the match to TRBD1 covers 8 bases. J lost 7 bases, V lost 1 base, and 5 bases had no gene match. Germline V lookup: CDR1 LGHNA, CDR2 YNFKEQ. The CDR3 is made up of 15 amino acids. The CDR3 is CASSQAPDRVEKLFF. CDR3 bases: TGTGCCAGCAGCCAAGCCCCGGACAGGGTTGAAAAACTGTTTTTT.

This chain joins TRBV19 and TRBJ1-5; 9 bases align to TRBD1. CDR1 is LNHDA, CDR2 SQIVND, per germline (reference sequence). J was trimmed by 6 bases and V by 7 bases; bases with no gene match: 7. This CDR3 comprises 14 residues. The CDR3 DNA is TGTGCCAGTAATAACAGGGGGCAGGGTCAGCCCCAGCATTTT. This sequence encodes CASNNRGQGQPQHF.

The chain is built from TRBV6-5 and TRBJ2-3; TRBD2 is a possible D gene (6 bases). V shed 5 bases and J shed 5 bases, with 17 bases lying between them. The CDR3 is 15 amino acids. The V gene's germline CDR1 is MNHEY and CDR2 SVGAGI. CDR3 region: CASSHSGGAGDTQYF. In nucleotides, the CDR3 is TGTGCCAGCAGTCACAGCGGAGGGGCTGGAGATACGCAGTATTTT.